Described below is a single T cell receptor (beta chain) sequence and its context. This sample was taken from a study of blood T cell repertoires in COVID-19. Germline trimming cut 3 bases from V and 4 bases from J; bases unmatched to any gene: 6. The CDR3 totals 16 residues. The V gene's germline CDR1 is SGHRS and CDR2 YFSETQ. Repertoires were generated with immunoSEQ multiplex PCR, while TCRdb's copy carries only in-frame clones and drops some. The sample includes about 150,000 clones, over 80% of them seen just once. In the 2 weeks before study entry, exposed participants met a COVID-19 case, which was PCR-confirmed or clinician-diagnosed.

This clonotype originated in a man in his 70s who had been exposed to COVID-19. V gene TRBV5-1 combines with J gene TRBJ1-3, with TRBD1 matching 11 bases. Sequenced sample: PBMCs or T cells enriched from blood (not recorded which). The CDR3 DNA sequence: TGCGCCAGCAGCTCCAGGGACAGGGGGAAAGGAAACACCATATATTTT. Amino acids: CASSSRDRGKGNTIYF.